This T cell receptor (beta chain) was profiled in a study of T cell responses to AZD1222 COVID-19 vaccine. Study-wide points: A rise in Spike-specific TCR breadth and depth followed two AZD1222 doses. Only a handful of individuals given AZD1222 were seropositive at baseline. Vaccine-associated CD4 TCRs spanned spike, dominant at 160-218 and 743-854. White British donors predominated, females outnumbered males, and clonal diversity was possibly underestimated.

Concerning this clone: Antigen unknown.

Only in-frame clones appear in the TCRdb table, and some are missing; sequencing was by immunoSEQ multiplex PCR. The sample holds nearly 200,000 clones, approximately 93% seen once. Germline-derived CDR1 and CDR2 are MNHNY and SVGAGI (reference sequence). V was pared by 4 bases and J by 2 bases, with 7 bases of the junction left unmatched. The CDR3 consists of 15 residues. The material sequenced was peripheral blood, taken 28 days after the second AZD1222 dose. V gene TRBV6-6 combines with J gene TRBJ2-5; 7 bases are shared with TRBD1. This sequence was found in an adult who received the AZD1222 COVID-19 vaccine. The CDR3 spells CASSFFDRDQETQYF. The CDR3 bases are TGTGCCAGCAGTTTCTTTGACAGGGATCAAGAGACCCAGTACTTC.